Listed below are T cell receptor beta chains from one sample, sequenced in a study of beta chain features in type 1 diabetes. Method: immunoSEQ multiplex PCR; TCRdb's copy keeps in-frame clones and lacks some. This sample yields roughly 150,000 clones, of which 9% to 10% are seen a single time; around 0.64% belongs to the top ten. The specimen was central memory CD4+ T cells from blood. These receptor sequences come from a woman aged 30 to 39 with type 1 diabetes. Each CDR3 is given with its conserved first and last residue. The D gene is left open where the match is weak. Some rows mark clone size as missing; the rest say once, few, many or name a class of expanded clone.

J gene: TRBJ2-3
V gene: TRBV25-1
D gene: TRBD2
clone size: few
CDR3 DNA: TGTGCCAGCGGGACTAGCGGGGACACAGATACGCAGTATTTT
CDR3 protein: CASGTSGDTDTQYF

J gene: TRBJ2-4
V gene: TRBV6-6
D gene: NA
clone size: few
CDR3 DNA: TGTGCCACCCACTACAAAAACATTCAGTACTTC
CDR3 protein: CATHYKNIQYF

J gene: TRBJ1-1
V gene: TRBV18
D gene: NA
clone size: few
CDR3 DNA: TGTGCCAGCTCGCAGAACAGGGAGAACACTGAAGCTTTCTTT
CDR3 protein: CASSQNRENTEAFF

J gene: TRBJ2-1
V gene: TRBV6-6
D gene: TRBD2
clone size: NA
CDR3 DNA: TGTGCCAGTGCCCAACTAGCGGGCCTCCAGCAGGGTGAGCAGTTCTTC
CDR3 protein: CASAQLAGLQQGEQFF

J gene: TRBJ1-1
V gene: TRBV29-1
D gene: NA
clone size: NA
CDR3 DNA: TGCAGCGTTGGTTGGAGGGGAAACACTGAAGCTTTCTTT
CDR3 protein: CSVGWRGNTEAFF

J gene: TRBJ1-1
V gene: TRBV19
D gene: NA
clone size: NA
CDR3 DNA: TGTGCCAGTAGGGGCTACTTAAACACTGAAGCTTTCTTT
CDR3 protein: CASRGYLNTEAFF

J gene: TRBJ2-5
V gene: TRBV15
D gene: NA
clone size: few
CDR3 DNA: TGTGCCACCAGCAGAGACGGCCGGGGGGAGACCCAGTACTTC
CDR3 protein: CATSRDGRGETQYF

J gene: TRBJ2-1
V gene: TRBV11-2
D gene: NA
clone size: NA
CDR3 DNA: TGTGCCAGCAGCAAAACCCCGAGCAATGAGCAGTTCTTC
CDR3 protein: CASSKTPSNEQFF

J gene: TRBJ1-1
V gene: TRBV28
D gene: NA
clone size: many
CDR3 DNA: TGTGCCAGCAGTTTGCTTAGCACTGAAGCTTTCTTT
CDR3 protein: CASSLLSTEAFF

J gene: TRBJ1-2
V gene: TRBV5-1
D gene: NA
clone size: NA
CDR3 DNA: TGCGCCAGCAGCTTGGGGCTGGGGGCGCGAAGCTATGGCTACACCTTC
CDR3 protein: CASSLGLGARSYGYTF

J gene: TRBJ2-5
V gene: TRBV27
D gene: NA
clone size: few
CDR3 DNA: TGTGCCAGCAGTCCGCCGATGGGAGAGCAGTACTTC
CDR3 protein: CASSPPMGEQYF

J gene: TRBJ2-7
V gene: TRBV30
D gene: TRBD2
clone size: few
CDR3 DNA: TGTGCTGGAGGAACTAGCGGGAGTAAGTACGAGCAGTACTTC
CDR3 protein: CAGGTSGSKYEQYF

J gene: TRBJ2-7
V gene: TRBV5-6
D gene: NA
clone size: few
CDR3 DNA: TGTGCCAGCAGCCCCAGCGAAGGAGGCGAGCAGTACTTC
CDR3 protein: CASSPSEGGEQYF

J gene: TRBJ1-2
V gene: TRBV19
D gene: NA
clone size: NA
CDR3 DNA: TGTGCCAGTAGTATCAGCAGGGATGGCTACACCTTC
CDR3 protein: CASSISRDGYTF

J gene: TRBJ2-6
V gene: TRBV28
D gene: NA
clone size: few
CDR3 DNA: TGTGCCAGCAGTTTTCCGCAGGGGCGGGCTGGCGTCCTGACTTTC
CDR3 protein: CASSFPQGRAGVLTF

J gene: TRBJ1-2
V gene: TRBV7-2
D gene: TRBD1
clone size: NA
CDR3 DNA: TGTGCCAGCAGCCGGGACAGGGGAGGCTATGGCTACACCTTC
CDR3 protein: CASSRDRGGYGYTF

J gene: TRBJ2-6
V gene: TRBV30
D gene: NA
clone size: NA
CDR3 DNA: TGTGCCTGGAGTCCCGAGTCTGGGGCCAACGTCCTGACTTTC
CDR3 protein: CAWSPESGANVLTF

J gene: TRBJ1-5
V gene: TRBV25-1
D gene: TRBD1
clone size: NA
CDR3 DNA: TGTGCCAGCAGTGACGCTGGGACAGGGAGCAATCAGCCCCAGCATTTT
CDR3 protein: CASSDAGTGSNQPQHF

J gene: TRBJ2-3
V gene: TRBV7-9
D gene: NA
clone size: once
CDR3 DNA: TGTGCCAGCAGACGGGACACAGATACGCAGTATTTT
CDR3 protein: CASRRDTDTQYF

J gene: TRBJ1-2
V gene: TRBV25-1
D gene: TRBD1
clone size: few
CDR3 DNA: TGTGCCAGCAGTGACCGGGACAGGGCCTATGGCTACACCTTC
CDR3 protein: CASSDRDRAYGYTF

J gene: TRBJ2-1
V gene: TRBV29-1
D gene: TRBD1
clone size: few
CDR3 DNA: TGCAGCGGAAGACAGGGGGGAGGCGGGCAGTTCTTC
CDR3 protein: CSGRQGGGGQFF

J gene: TRBJ2-7
V gene: TRBV29-1
D gene: TRBD1
clone size: NA
CDR3 DNA: TGCAGCGTTGGGGGGGAGACAGGGGCCTACGAGCAGTACTTC
CDR3 protein: CSVGGETGAYEQYF

J gene: TRBJ2-3
V gene: TRBV7-2
D gene: TRBD2
clone size: few
CDR3 DNA: TGTGCCAGCAGCTTATTAGCGGGGTTCACAGATACGCAGTATTTT
CDR3 protein: CASSLLAGFTDTQYF

J gene: TRBJ2-7
V gene: TRBV7-9
D gene: NA
clone size: few
CDR3 DNA: TGTGCCAGCAGCCCTCTCTCCTCCTACGAGCAGTACTTC
CDR3 protein: CASSPLSSYEQYF

J gene: TRBJ2-1
V gene: TRBV14
D gene: TRBD2
clone size: NA
CDR3 DNA: TGTGCCAGCAGCCAAGAGGGAAGCGGGGGCGAGCAGTTCTTC
CDR3 protein: CASSQEGSGGEQFF

J gene: TRBJ1-2
V gene: TRBV28
D gene: TRBD1
clone size: few
CDR3 DNA: TGTGCCAGCAGTTTGCCCCCCGGAGCTGGGACAGGGAGGGGCGGCTACACCTTC
CDR3 protein: CASSLPPGAGTGRGGYTF

J gene: TRBJ2-7
V gene: TRBV7-2
D gene: NA
clone size: NA
CDR3 DNA: TGTGCCAGCACCCTTCGCGGGACCACCTACGAGCAGTACTTC
CDR3 protein: CASTLRGTTYEQYF

J gene: TRBJ2-1
V gene: TRBV5-6
D gene: NA
clone size: NA
CDR3 DNA: TGTGCCAGCAGCCTTAGGAGGCATGAGCAGTTCTTC
CDR3 protein: CASSLRRHEQFF

J gene: TRBJ2-2
V gene: TRBV6-6
D gene: NA
clone size: NA
CDR3 DNA: TGTGCCAGCAGCCCGGGACTGGGGAACACCGGGGAGCTGTTTTTT
CDR3 protein: CASSPGLGNTGELFF

J gene: TRBJ2-1
V gene: TRBV11-2
D gene: TRBD2
clone size: few
CDR3 DNA: TGTGCCAGCAGCCCCAGACTAGCGGGAGCGGTGAATGAGCAGTTCTTC
CDR3 protein: CASSPRLAGAVNEQFF

J gene: TRBJ2-1
V gene: TRBV2
D gene: NA
clone size: NA
CDR3 DNA: TGTGCCAGCAGCGAGAGGGGGACAAGCTCCTACAATGAGCAGTTCTTC
CDR3 protein: CASSERGTSSYNEQFF

J gene: TRBJ2-1
V gene: TRBV28
D gene: NA
clone size: NA
CDR3 DNA: TGTGCCAGCGCCAGTTATAGCGGCAAACACTCCTACAATGAGCAGTTCTTC
CDR3 protein: CASASYSGKHSYNEQFF

J gene: TRBJ1-4
V gene: TRBV7-9
D gene: TRBD1
clone size: NA
CDR3 DNA: TGTGCCAGCAGTGCGACAGGGGGGGTAGAAAAACTGTTTTTT
CDR3 protein: CASSATGGVEKLFF

J gene: TRBJ2-1
V gene: TRBV5-6
D gene: TRBD2
clone size: few
CDR3 DNA: TGTGCCAGCAGCAGGTGGGGACTAGCGAACAATGAGCAGTTCTTC
CDR3 protein: CASSRWGLANNEQFF

J gene: TRBJ1-2
V gene: TRBV19
D gene: NA
clone size: NA
CDR3 DNA: TGTGCCAGTAGTATAGGTCGGTACTATGGCTACACCTTC
CDR3 protein: CASSIGRYYGYTF

J gene: TRBJ2-7
V gene: TRBV5-1
D gene: NA
clone size: NA
CDR3 DNA: TGCGCCAGCAGCTTGACAGGGATTCGGGACGAGCAGTACTTC
CDR3 protein: CASSLTGIRDEQYF

J gene: TRBJ2-3
V gene: TRBV14
D gene: NA
clone size: few
CDR3 DNA: TGTGCCAGCAGCCAAGCAGGGAGCACAGATACGCAGTATTTT
CDR3 protein: CASSQAGSTDTQYF

J gene: TRBJ2-7
V gene: TRBV11-2
D gene: TRBD2
clone size: NA
CDR3 DNA: TGTGCCAGCAGCTTAGGACTAGCGGGAGAGGTTGTAGCCTACGAGCAGTACTTC
CDR3 protein: CASSLGLAGEVVAYEQYF

J gene: TRBJ2-2
V gene: TRBV27
D gene: TRBD1
clone size: few
CDR3 DNA: TGTGCCAGCAGTTTGCAGGGGGTATCCTACGGGGAGCTGTTTTTT
CDR3 protein: CASSLQGVSYGELFF

J gene: TRBJ1-1
V gene: TRBV7-9
D gene: NA
clone size: NA
CDR3 DNA: TGTGCCAGCAGCTACGACAGCACGGTCGCTTTCTTT
CDR3 protein: CASSYDSTVAFF

J gene: TRBJ2-3
V gene: TRBV28
D gene: NA
clone size: few
CDR3 DNA: TGTGCCAGCTTCGGGTTTTCGGACACAGATACGCAGTATTTT
CDR3 protein: CASFGFSDTDTQYF

J gene: TRBJ2-7
V gene: TRBV5-1
D gene: TRBD2
clone size: NA
CDR3 DNA: TGCGCCAGCAGCTTGGGCGGGAGCGGGTACGAGCAGTACTTC
CDR3 protein: CASSLGGSGYEQYF

J gene: TRBJ1-5
V gene: TRBV10-3
D gene: NA
clone size: few
CDR3 DNA: TGTGCCATCAGTGACTCGGGAACTCAGCCCCAGCATTTT
CDR3 protein: CAISDSGTQPQHF

J gene: TRBJ2-6
V gene: TRBV5-1
D gene: TRBD1
clone size: NA
CDR3 DNA: TGCGCCAGCAGTAGACAGGGATCCCCTGGGGCCAACGTCCTGACTTTC
CDR3 protein: CASSRQGSPGANVLTF

J gene: TRBJ2-5
V gene: TRBV5-4
D gene: NA
clone size: few
CDR3 DNA: TGTGCCAGCAGCTTTCGGGGGGCGAGAGAGACCCAGTACTTC
CDR3 protein: CASSFRGARETQYF

J gene: TRBJ1-2
V gene: TRBV9
D gene: NA
clone size: NA
CDR3 DNA: TGTGCCAGCAGTCGGGGGGAGGAATATGGCTACACCTTC
CDR3 protein: CASSRGEEYGYTF

J gene: TRBJ1-5
V gene: TRBV15
D gene: NA
clone size: NA
CDR3 DNA: TGTGCCACCAGCAGAGATGCAGGGGCTAACAATCAGCCCCAGCATTTT
CDR3 protein: CATSRDAGANNQPQHF

J gene: TRBJ2-3
V gene: TRBV30
D gene: TRBD1
clone size: NA
CDR3 DNA: TGTGCCTGGAGTCCAAAACCGGGACAGGGGACAGATACGCAGTATTTT
CDR3 protein: CAWSPKPGQGTDTQYF

J gene: TRBJ2-1
V gene: TRBV6-1
D gene: TRBD2
clone size: few
CDR3 DNA: TGTGCCAGCAGGGGTGGGACTAGCGTAGACAATGAGCAGTTCTTC
CDR3 protein: CASRGGTSVDNEQFF

J gene: TRBJ2-2
V gene: TRBV7-9
D gene: NA
clone size: NA
CDR3 DNA: TGTGCCAGCAGCCGCCGGACCCTCAGGGGAGTGGGGTCCACCGGGGAGCTGTTTTTT
CDR3 protein: CASSRRTLRGVGSTGELFF

J gene: TRBJ1-2
V gene: TRBV7-2
D gene: NA
clone size: few
CDR3 DNA: TGTGCCAGCAGTGCGGCGAAGAACTATGGCTACACCTTC
CDR3 protein: CASSAAKNYGYTF

J gene: TRBJ2-1
V gene: TRBV10-3
D gene: TRBD2
clone size: NA
CDR3 DNA: TGTGCCATCAGTGAGGGACTAGCGGGAAACAATGAGCAGTTCTTC
CDR3 protein: CAISEGLAGNNEQFF

J gene: TRBJ1-2
V gene: TRBV25-1
D gene: NA
clone size: NA
CDR3 DNA: TGTGCCAGCAGTAGGCAAACGGGTTATGGCTACACCTTC
CDR3 protein: CASSRQTGYGYTF

J gene: TRBJ2-1
V gene: TRBV15
D gene: TRBD2
clone size: few
CDR3 DNA: TGTGCCAGCAAATCTGGAGCGGGAGGGAATGAGCAGTTCTTC
CDR3 protein: CASKSGAGGNEQFF

J gene: TRBJ2-1
V gene: TRBV9
D gene: TRBD2
clone size: NA
CDR3 DNA: TGTGCCAGCAGCGTAGCGCCGGGACTAGCTCGGAATGAGCAGTTCTTC
CDR3 protein: CASSVAPGLARNEQFF

J gene: TRBJ2-2
V gene: TRBV27
D gene: NA
clone size: few
CDR3 DNA: TGTGCCAGCAGGCGTACAGGGTCGGGGAACACCGGGGAGCTGTTTTTT
CDR3 protein: CASRRTGSGNTGELFF

J gene: TRBJ2-7
V gene: TRBV11-2
D gene: TRBD1
clone size: NA
CDR3 DNA: TGTGCCAGCAGCCCATCTAACAGGGGGGAGCAGTACTTC
CDR3 protein: CASSPSNRGEQYF

J gene: TRBJ2-3
V gene: TRBV7-2
D gene: TRBD1
clone size: few
CDR3 DNA: TGTGCCAGCAGCTCCGGCCTACAGGGGGATACGCAGTATTTT
CDR3 protein: CASSSGLQGDTQYF

J gene: TRBJ2-3
V gene: TRBV7-9
D gene: NA
clone size: NA
CDR3 DNA: TGTGCCAGCAGCTTCTCCGGGGCAGATACGCAGTATTTT
CDR3 protein: CASSFSGADTQYF

J gene: TRBJ2-7
V gene: TRBV5-1
D gene: TRBD1
clone size: few
CDR3 DNA: TGCGCCAGCAGCTTGGGCGTGACAGGGGAATTCTACGAGCAGTACTTC
CDR3 protein: CASSLGVTGEFYEQYF